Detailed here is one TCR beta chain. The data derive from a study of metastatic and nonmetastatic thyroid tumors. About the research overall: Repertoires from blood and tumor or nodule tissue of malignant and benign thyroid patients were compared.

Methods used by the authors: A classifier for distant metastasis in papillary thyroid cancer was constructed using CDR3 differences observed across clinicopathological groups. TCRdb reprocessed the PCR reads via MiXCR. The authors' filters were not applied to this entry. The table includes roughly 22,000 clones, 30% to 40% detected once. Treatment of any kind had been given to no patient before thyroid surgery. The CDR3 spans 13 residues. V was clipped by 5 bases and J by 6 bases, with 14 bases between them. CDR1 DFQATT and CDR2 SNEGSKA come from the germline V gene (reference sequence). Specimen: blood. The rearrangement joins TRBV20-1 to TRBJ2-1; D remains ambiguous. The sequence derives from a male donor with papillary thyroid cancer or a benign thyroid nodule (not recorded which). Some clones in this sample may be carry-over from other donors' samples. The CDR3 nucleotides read TGCAGTGCTCCATCGGGCCGCGGCAATGAGCAGTTCTTC. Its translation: CSAPSGRGNEQFF.